The 15 T cell receptor beta chains given below trace back to one sample, sequenced in a study of blood T cell repertoires in COVID-19. Method: immunoSEQ multiplex PCR; TCRdb's copy keeps in-frame clones and lacks some. Among around 150,000 clones, about 90% were seen once, and the ten largest hold under 3%. Input material: peripheral blood. The receptor source for this set is a man in his fifties with active COVID-19.

The J gene is TRBJ2-3, the V gene TRBV7-7; TRBD2 aligns across 15 bases. The germline V gene has CDR1 SSHAT and CDR2 FNYEAQ (reference sequence). V trimming: 5 bases; J trimming: 6 bases; junction bases outside the gene matches: 6. The CDR3 runs 16 residues. The CDR3 region is CASSPGLAGGGDTQYF. The DNA of the CDR3 is TGTGCCAGCAGCCCGGGACTAGCGGGGGGTGGGGATACGCAGTATTTT.

This rearrangement joins TRBV19 to TRBJ2-5, with TRBD2 identical over 8 bases. The CDR3 covers 16 residues. Germline CDR1 LNHDA, CDR2 SQIVND (reference sequence). Unmatched junction bases numbered 9, after V lost 4 bases and J lost 2 bases. CDR3 DNA sequence: TGTGCCAGTAGTACCCCCTCGGGGGGGCGACAAGAGACCCAGTACTTC. This codes for CASSTPSGGRQETQYF.

V and J are TRBV7-6 and TRBJ2-5, with TRBD2 identical over 11 bases. The CDR3 sequence is 15 residues long. Germline CDR1 and CDR2: SGHVS and FNYEAQ. J gave up 7 bases and V 5 bases, and 9 bases lay outside the gene matches. The CDR3 loop is CASSRRLAGRGTQYF. The CDR3, as DNA: TGTGCCAGCAGCCGTCGACTAGCGGGGCGAGGGACCCAGTACTTC.

This clone was observed a few times. The rearrangement joins TRBV7-9 to TRBJ1-1; D gene unclear. Germline loops: CDR1 SEHNR, CDR2 FQNEAQ (reference sequence). This CDR3 spans 12 amino acids. V was shortened by 6 bases and J by 6 bases, with 11 bases between the two germline ends. The CDR3 loop reads CASSPGGAEAFF. CDR3 DNA: TGTGCCAGCAGTCCTGGCGGGGCTGAAGCTTTCTTT.

The chain combines TRBV6-4 with TRBJ2-3; tentative D call: TRBD1 (5 bases). Germline V gene lookup returns CDR1 MRHNA and CDR2 SNTAGT. The CDR3 is made up of 13 amino acids. V was trimmed by 5 bases and J by 4 bases, leaving 10 bases between them. CDR3 amino acids: CASSQQGSDTQYF. CDR3 DNA: TGTGCCAGCAGTCAGCAGGGTTCAGATACGCAGTATTTT.

The gene calls are TRBV19 and TRBJ2-5; 9 bases are a match to TRBD2. From germline, CDR1 is LNHDA and CDR2 SQIVND (reference sequence). Trimming removed 8 bases from V and 5 bases from J; junction bases left unmatched: 9. The CDR3 has 14 amino acids. Written as DNA, the CDR3 is TGTGCCAGTTCAAAGCGGGGGGTTGGGGAGACCCAGTACTTC. Translated, it gives CASSKRGVGETQYF.

The chain is built from TRBV10-3 and TRBJ1-4, with TRBD1 matching 7 bases. Germline trimming cut 4 bases from V and 8 bases from J; bases unmatched to any gene: 10. CDR1 is ENHRY, CDR2 SYGVKD, per germline. This CDR3 region has 15 residues. The CDR3 loop is CAISAHTGVGEKLFF. CDR3 DNA sequence: TGTGCCATCAGTGCCCACACAGGGGTAGGAGAAAAACTGTTTTTT.

The chain recombines TRBV6-6 with TRBJ2-5, with a tentative D call TRBD1 (6 bases). In germline, CDR1 is MNHNY, CDR2 SVGAGI (reference sequence). V was trimmed by 10 bases and J by 7 bases, leaving 22 bases between them. The CDR3 contains 14 residues. CDR3 bases: TGTGCCACCGGCCCCAGGGGTACGTTGGGGACCCAGTACTTC. It encodes CATGPRGTLGTQYF.

The chain has TRBV7-2 and TRBJ1-1, with D possibly TRBD1 on 6 matching bases. Between the trimmed V and J ends, which lost 1 base and 0 bases, there was a span of 12 bases. The CDR3 covers 16 residues. The V gene's germline CDR1 is SGHTA and CDR2 FQGNSA. The DNA for the CDR3 is TGTGCCAGCAGCTTAGACGGGGGGCCCATGAACACTGAAGCTTTCTTT. As protein: CASSLDGGPMNTEAFF.

The V call is TRBV28, the J call TRBJ2-3; possible D gene TRBD2, 6 bases. V was cut by 8 bases and J by 5 bases, with 14 bases left in between. The length of the CDR3 is 13 residues. The germline CDR1 and CDR2 sequences are MDHEN and SYDVKM. The CDR3, as DNA: TGTGCCAGCCTACTCTCGGGGGAAGATACGCAGTATTTT. As protein: CASLLSGEDTQYF.

This clone was found a few times. This chain joins TRBV5-4 and TRBJ1-1; D is undetermined. Germline CDR1 is SGHNT and CDR2 is YYREEE (reference sequence). The CDR3 sequence is 13 residues long. V was trimmed by 5 bases and J by 3 bases, leaving 11 bases between them. In DNA, the CDR3 is TGTGCCAGCAGGCTGGCGAGGGACACTGAAGCTTTCTTT. Translated: CASRLARDTEAFF.

The rearrangement uses TRBV6-1 and TRBJ2-1; D remains unclear. CDR3 length: 13 amino acids. Between the trimmed V and J ends, which lost 6 bases and 12 bases, there was a span of 18 bases. From germline, CDR1 is MNHNS and CDR2 SASEGT. The CDR3 here is CASSPRESEGQFF. The CDR3 bases are TGTGCCAGCAGCCCTCGAGAGAGCGAAGGGCAGTTCTTC.

The chain joins TRBV11-2 to TRBJ1-1, with 8 bases fitting TRBD1. Germline V gene data show CDR1 as SGHAT and CDR2 as FQNNGV. This CDR3 has 14 residues. With 5 bases clipped from V and 5 bases from J, the junction kept 7 bases outside the gene matches. The CDR3 region is CASSPTGGGTEAFF. CDR3 nucleotides: TGTGCCAGCAGCCCAACAGGGGGAGGAACTGAAGCTTTCTTT.

This chain connects TRBV10-2 to TRBJ2-3, with 10 positions matching TRBD2. There are 14 residues in the CDR3. V lost 4 bases and J lost 4; bases outside the gene matches: 2. CDR1 is WSHSY and CDR2 is SAAADI in the germline V gene. The CDR3 is CASSGAGGPDTQYF. The CDR3 DNA reads as TGCGCCAGCAGTGGAGCGGGGGGGCCAGATACGCAGTATTTT.

There are a few counts of this clone. The chain is built from TRBV6-1 and TRBJ1-2, with 10 bases aligning to TRBD1. The V and J ends lost 1 base and 5 bases, in that order; junction bases with no gene match: 4. The V gene's germline CDR1 is MNHNS and CDR2 SASEGT. The CDR3 runs to 15 residues. This chain's CDR3 is CASSEVGTGVYGYTF. In DNA, the CDR3 is TGTGCCAGCAGTGAAGTCGGGACAGGGGTTTATGGCTACACCTTC.